The rows below give T cell receptor beta chains drawn from one sample of a study of T cells after yellow fever vaccination. TCRdb ran MiXCR on the 5' RACE reads and lists one entry per CDR3 protein. The data show some 350,000 distinct CDR3 sequences, 8.5% to 10% seen once. The sample consisted of PBMCs, taken on the day of the first yellow fever vaccination. Receptor source: a man aged 18 to 30 who received the YFV17D yellow fever vaccine. CDR3s include the opening cysteine and the closing phenylalanine or tryptophan. The D gene is left open where the match is weak. The size of a clone is reported for some rows only, either as once, few or many, or as a class for expanded clones.

TRBJ2-1 | TRBV6-4 | few | - | TGTGCCAGCAGAGCGGACCAGAACAATGAGCAGTTCTTC | CASRADQNNEQFF
TRBJ2-5 | TRBV6-5 | few | - | TGTGCCAGCAGTTTTACGTCCATGGCAAGGGAGTACGAGACCCAGTACTTC | CASSFTSMAREYETQYF
TRBJ2-3 | TRBV9 | - | - | TGTGCCAGCAGCGTAGCTACTGCCCTGCCAGATACGCAGTATTTT | CASSVATALPDTQYF
TRBJ1-4 | TRBV5-4 | few | - | TGTGCCAGCAGCCTGGGGGTGACAGGTTCGTTCGCAACTAATGAAAAACTGTTTTTT | CASSLGVTGSFATNEKLFF
TRBJ1-5 | TRBV2 | - | - | TGTGCCAGCACCCCGGTAGATAGCAATCAGCCCCAGCATTTT | CASTPVDSNQPQHF
TRBJ1-1 | TRBV5-6 | many | - | TGTGCCAGCAGCTCCGGGACAAATCAGAACACTGAAGCTTTCTTT | CASSSGTNQNTEAFF
TRBJ1-6 | TRBV10-3 | - | - | TGTGCCATCAGTGAGTCTGGCCAGGGGATTTCACCCCTCCACTTT | CAISESGQGISPLHF
TRBJ1-3 | TRBV6-2/TRBV6-3 | - | - | TGTGCCAGCAGTTACCTAGGAAACACCATATATTTT | CASSYLGNTIYF
TRBJ1-3 | TRBV4-3 | - | - | TGCGCCAGCAGCCAAGATGACGCAGGGGCAAACACCATATATTTT | CASSQDDAGANTIYF
TRBJ1-6 | TRBV2 | few | - | TGTGCCAGCAGTTCACGGAATAGTGGCGATAATTCACCCCTCCACTTT | CASSSRNSGDNSPLHF
TRBJ1-2 | TRBV6-1 | few | TRBD1 | TGTGCCAGCAGTCACGCCGCTACAGGGGGAACCTGGTACTATGGCTACACCTTC | CASSHAATGGTWYYGYTF
TRBJ1-6 | TRBV5-1 | many | - | TGCGCCAGCAGCGAACGGGGTTCACCCCTCCACTTT | CASSERGSPLHF
TRBJ2-2 | TRBV5-5 | - | - | TGTGCCAGCAGCTTGTTCTCCAACACCGGGGAGCTGTTTTTT | CASSLFSNTGELFF
TRBJ1-5 | TRBV5-8 | few | TRBD1 | TGTGCCAGCAGCCGGACAGGGGGCGTTTGGCAGCCCCAGCATTTT | CASSRTGGVWQPQHF
TRBJ1-1 | TRBV4-2 | - | TRBD1 | TGTGCCAGCAGCCAAGGACGCCTCGGACAGGGCCCCTTCCGATCCAGCACTGAAGCTTTCTTT | CASSQGRLGQGPFRSSTEAFF
TRBJ1-3 | TRBV15 | few | TRBD1 | TGTGCCACCAACCCGGGACAGGGGGACTCTGGAAACACCATATATTTT | CATNPGQGDSGNTIYF
TRBJ2-7 | TRBV30 | - | - | TGTGCCGCCACTAGCTACTCTCCCTACGAGCAGTACTTC | CAATSYSPYEQYF
TRBJ1-4 | TRBV4-1 | - | - | TGCGCCAGCAGCCAGACTACCCGGACATCCGAAAAACTGTTTTTT | CASSQTTRTSEKLFF
TRBJ2-3 | TRBV7-9 | few | TRBD2 | TGTGCCAGCAGCTTACTAGCGGGGAACCCAGATACGCAGTATTTT | CASSLLAGNPDTQYF
TRBJ1-1 | TRBV5-1 | many | - | TGTGCCAGCAGCCCGGACGGGAACACTGAAGCTTTCTTT | CASSPDGNTEAFF
TRBJ2-5 | TRBV7-8 | many | TRBD2 | TGTGCCAGCAGCCTTACTAGCGGGGGGCCACCAACCCAGTACTTC | CASSLTSGGPPTQYF
TRBJ2-4 | TRBV11-2 | - | - | TGTGCCAGCAGCCCCCCGGGGAGGCCGGGGGACATTCAGTACTTC | CASSPPGRPGDIQYF
TRBJ1-1 | TRBV6-2/TRBV6-3 | few | - | TGTGCCAGTTGGGACACAGACGGGACTGAAGCTTTCTTT | CASWDTDGTEAFF
TRBJ1-5 | TRBV7-2 | many | TRBD1 | TGTGCCAGCAGCTTAGGACAGGGCACAAGCAATCAGCCCCAGCATTTT | CASSLGQGTSNQPQHF
TRBJ2-5 | TRBV5-1 | - | TRBD1 | TGCGCCAGCCGAAAGTGGACAGGGGAGGGGACCCAGTACTTC | CASRKWTGEGTQYF
TRBJ2-4 | TRBV12-5 | few | - | TGTGCTAGTCCCCCCCGGGGCCTAGCCAAAAACATTCAGTACTTC | CASPPRGLAKNIQYF
TRBJ2-1 | TRBV20-1 | few | - | TGCAGTGCTAGGGATGTGAGCTCCTACAATGAGCAGTTCTTC | CSARDVSSYNEQFF
TRBJ2-5 | TRBV4-2 | few | TRBD2 | TGTGCCAGCAGCCAAGATTCGACCGGGGGGGCTCCTGGGACCCAGTACTTC | CASSQDSTGGAPGTQYF
TRBJ1-1 | TRBV5-1 | few | - | TGCGCCAGCAGCTTGGGCAAGGACCTCTCGAAGGCTTTCTTT | CASSLGKDLSKAFF
TRBJ1-1 | TRBV5-6 | - | TRBD1 | TGTGCCAGCAGCTTGCGGAGGACAGGCAGTTTGCCCACTGAAGCTTTCTTT | CASSLRRTGSLPTEAFF
TRBJ2-3 | TRBV7-2 | few | TRBD2 | TGTGCCAGCAGCCCTCCGGGACTAGCGGGGGGAGATACGCAGTATTTT | CASSPPGLAGGDTQYF
TRBJ1-5 | TRBV7-2 | few | - | TGTGCCAGCAGGGGGGATGGGAACAATCAGCCCCAGCATTTT | CASRGDGNNQPQHF
TRBJ1-5 | TRBV11-2 | - | - | TGTGCCAGCAGCTTAGACGGGGTCAGGTATAGCAATCAGCCCCAGCATTTT | CASSLDGVRYSNQPQHF
TRBJ1-6 | TRBV5-1 | few | TRBD1 | TGCGCCAGCAGCTTAATACAGGGGAGCGATTCACCCCTCCACTTT | CASSLIQGSDSPLHF
TRBJ2-2 | TRBV5-1 | many | TRBD2 | TGCGCCAGCAGCTTGGGACTAGCGGGGTACATGGAGCTGTTTTTT | CASSLGLAGYMELFF
TRBJ1-2 | TRBV5-1 | few | - | TGCGCCAGCAGCTTGTACGGTGGGGGATATGGCTACACCTTC | CASSLYGGGYGYTF
TRBJ2-7 | TRBV3-1 | many | - | TGTGCCAGCAGCCAAGATCCAGGGACCTACGAGCAGTACTTC | CASSQDPGTYEQYF
TRBJ1-2 | TRBV15 | - | - | TGTGCCACCAGCAGAGATACAGCTTATGGCTACACCTTC | CATSRDTAYGYTF
TRBJ2-7 | TRBV29-1 | - | - | TGCAGCGTCAACCGACCCGGGACAAACCCCTACGAGCAGTACTTC | CSVNRPGTNPYEQYF
TRBJ2-2 | TRBV5-1 | many | - | TGCGCCAGCAAGACGATCTGGGGGAGCCAAGCGAACACCGGGGAGCTGTTTTTT | CASKTIWGSQANTGELFF
TRBJ2-7 | TRBV5-1 | few | - | TGCGCCAGCAGCCCAAAATCCCCCTCCTACGAGCAGTACTTC | CASSPKSPSYEQYF
TRBJ1-6 | TRBV7-9 | few | - | TGTGCCAGCAGCCCCGGGGGGGCATCCCTCCACTTT | CASSPGGASLHF
TRBJ2-5 | TRBV12-3/TRBV12-4 | few | - | TGTGCCAGCAGTCCAGGACAGCGCGTCCAAGAGACCCAGTACTTC | CASSPGQRVQETQYF
TRBJ2-3 | TRBV29-1 | few | - | TGCAGCGTTGAAAACACAGATACGCAGTATTTT | CSVENTDTQYF
TRBJ1-1 | TRBV6-6 | few | - | TGTGCCAGCAGTTGGAGGGTTGGGATTGAAGCTTTCTTT | CASSWRVGIEAFF
TRBJ1-1 | TRBV7-2 | many | TRBD1 | TGTGCCAGCAGTTCAGGGGGCGCGGGCACTGAAGCTTTCTTT | CASSSGGAGTEAFF
TRBJ1-1 | TRBV5-1 | - | - | TGCGCCAGCAGCGATGATATGAACACTGAAGCTTTCTTT | CASSDDMNTEAFF
TRBJ1-5 | TRBV6-2/TRBV6-3 | many | TRBD1 | TGTGCCAGCAGCCGGACAGGGGAACCCCAGCCCCAGCATTTT | CASSRTGEPQPQHF
TRBJ1-1 | TRBV20-1 | - | TRBD1 | TGCAGTGCTAGGGGACAGGGCTACACTGAAGCTTTCTTT | CSARGQGYTEAFF
TRBJ2-3 | TRBV7-6 | - | - | TGTGCCAGCAGCTTAGGAGGTAGCGATCAAGATACGCCGTATTTT | CASSLGGSDQDTPYF
TRBJ2-3 | TRBV7-7 | - | TRBD1 | TGTGCCAGCAGCCTTGGACAGGCAGATACGCAGTATTTT | CASSLGQADTQYF
TRBJ1-1 | TRBV30 | few | - | TGTGCCTGGAGTGTACGGGGGAACACTGAAGCTTTCTTT | CAWSVRGNTEAFF
TRBJ2-5 | TRBV10-2 | many | - | TGCGCCAGCAGCCAGGGGACGGGTTTAGGAGAGACCCAGTACTTC | CASSQGTGLGETQYF
TRBJ1-4 | TRBV5-1 | few | TRBD1 | TGCGCCAGCAGGGTTCGACAGGGGCTTAATGAAAAACTGTTTTTT | CASRVRQGLNEKLFF
TRBJ2-2 | TRBV27 | few | TRBD2 | TGTGCCAGCAGTTTATCACTAGCGGACAACACCGGGGAGCTGTTTTTT | CASSLSLADNTGELFF
TRBJ2-3 | TRBV5-1 | few | TRBD2 | TGCGCCAGCAGCTTGGTTCCGGGACTAGCGGGGGGCCAAATCCACAGCACAGATACGCAGTATTTT | CASSLVPGLAGGQIHSTDTQYF
TRBJ2-3 | TRBV27 | many | - | TGTGCCAGCAGCCGGACCGGTCCAGATACGCAGTATTTT | CASSRTGPDTQYF
TRBJ1-1 | TRBV19 | - | - | TGTGCCAGTAGTATAAGGGGAAGTCCTGGAGAAGCTTTCTTT | CASSIRGSPGEAFF
TRBJ2-5 | TRBV29-1 | few | TRBD1 | TGCAGCGCCTCCGGGACAGGGTCAGAGACCCAGTACTTC | CSASGTGSETQYF
TRBJ1-4 | TRBV2 | - | TRBD1 | TGTGCCAGCCGGGACAGGGGAGTCTCTAATGAAAAACTGTTTTTT | CASRDRGVSNEKLFF